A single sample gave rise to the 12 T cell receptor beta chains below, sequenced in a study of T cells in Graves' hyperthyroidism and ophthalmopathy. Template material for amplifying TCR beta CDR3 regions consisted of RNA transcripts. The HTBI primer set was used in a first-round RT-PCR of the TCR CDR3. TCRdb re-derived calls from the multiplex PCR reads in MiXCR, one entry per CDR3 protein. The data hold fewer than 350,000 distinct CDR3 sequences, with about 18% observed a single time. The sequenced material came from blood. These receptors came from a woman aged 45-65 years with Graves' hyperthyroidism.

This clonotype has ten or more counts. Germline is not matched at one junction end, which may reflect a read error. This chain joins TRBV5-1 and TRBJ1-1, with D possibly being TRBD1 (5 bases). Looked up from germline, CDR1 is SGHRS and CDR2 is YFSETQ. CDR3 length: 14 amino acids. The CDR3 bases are TGTGCCAGCTCACCAGGTACGGGGGGCACTGAAGCTTTCTTT. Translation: CASSPGTGGTEAFF.

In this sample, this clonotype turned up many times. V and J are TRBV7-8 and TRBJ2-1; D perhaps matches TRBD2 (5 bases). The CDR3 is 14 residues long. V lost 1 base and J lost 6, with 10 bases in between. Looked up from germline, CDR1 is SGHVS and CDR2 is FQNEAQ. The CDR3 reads CASSLGASLNEQFF. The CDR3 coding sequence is TGTGCCAGCAGCTTAGGGGCTAGCCTCAATGAGCAGTTCTTC.

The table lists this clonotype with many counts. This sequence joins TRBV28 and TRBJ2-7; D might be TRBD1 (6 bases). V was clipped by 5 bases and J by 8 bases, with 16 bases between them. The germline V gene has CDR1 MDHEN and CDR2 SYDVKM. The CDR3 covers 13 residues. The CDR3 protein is CASSKGVAPQQYF. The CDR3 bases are TGTGCCAGCAGTAAGGGGGTCGCCCCACAGCAGTACTTC.

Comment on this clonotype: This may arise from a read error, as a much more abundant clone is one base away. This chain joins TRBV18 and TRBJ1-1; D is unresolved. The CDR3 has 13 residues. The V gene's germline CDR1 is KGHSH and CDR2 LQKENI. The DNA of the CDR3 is TGTGCCAGCTTATCCGACTTAAACACTGAAGCTCTCTTT. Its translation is CASLSDLNTEALF.

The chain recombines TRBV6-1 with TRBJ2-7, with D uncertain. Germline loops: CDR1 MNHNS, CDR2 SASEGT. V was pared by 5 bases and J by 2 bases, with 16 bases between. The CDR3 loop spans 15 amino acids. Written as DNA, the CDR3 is TGTGCCAGCAGTTCGCCAACACAAATAACCTACGAGCAGTACTTC. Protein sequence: CASSSPTQITYEQYF.

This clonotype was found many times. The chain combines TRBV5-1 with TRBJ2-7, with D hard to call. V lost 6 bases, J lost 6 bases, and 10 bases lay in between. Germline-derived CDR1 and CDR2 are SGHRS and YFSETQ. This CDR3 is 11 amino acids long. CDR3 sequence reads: CASKSGLEQYF. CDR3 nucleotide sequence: TGCGCCAGCAAGTCAGGTCTCGAGCAGTACTTC.

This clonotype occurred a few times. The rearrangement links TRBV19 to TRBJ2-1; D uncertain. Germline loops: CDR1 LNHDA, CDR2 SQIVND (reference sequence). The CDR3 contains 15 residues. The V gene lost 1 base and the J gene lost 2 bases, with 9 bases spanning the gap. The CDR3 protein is CASSIGAPTYNEQFF. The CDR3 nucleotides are TGTGCCAGTAGTATAGGTGCCCCTACCTACAATGAGCAGTTCTTC. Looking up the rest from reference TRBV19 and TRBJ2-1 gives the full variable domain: DGGITQSPKYLFRKEGQNVTLSCEQNLNHDAMYWYRQDPGQGLRLIYYSQIVNDFQKGDIAEGYSVSREKKESFPLTVTSAQKNPTAFYLCASSIGAPTYNEQFFGPGTRLTVL.

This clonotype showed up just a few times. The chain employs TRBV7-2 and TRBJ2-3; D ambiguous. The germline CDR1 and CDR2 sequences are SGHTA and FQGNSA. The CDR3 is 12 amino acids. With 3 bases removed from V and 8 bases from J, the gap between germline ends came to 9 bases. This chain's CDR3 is CASSFTAGTQYF. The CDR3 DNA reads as TGTGCCAGCAGCTTCACGGCTGGTACGCAGTATTTT.

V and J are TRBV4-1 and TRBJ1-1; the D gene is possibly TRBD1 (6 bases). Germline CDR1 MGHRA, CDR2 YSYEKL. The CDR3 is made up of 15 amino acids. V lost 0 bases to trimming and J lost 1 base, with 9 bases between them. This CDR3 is CASSQERGTNTEAFF. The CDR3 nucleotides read TGCGCCAGCAGCCAAGAGAGGGGGACGAACACTGAAGCTTTCTTT.

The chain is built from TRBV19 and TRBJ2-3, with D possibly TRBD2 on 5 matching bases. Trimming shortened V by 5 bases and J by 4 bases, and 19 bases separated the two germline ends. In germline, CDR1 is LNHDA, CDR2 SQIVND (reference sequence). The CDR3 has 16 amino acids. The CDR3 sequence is CASSADYYGPPDTQYF. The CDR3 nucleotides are TGTGCCAGTAGTGCTGACTACTACGGACCCCCAGATACGCAGTATTTT.

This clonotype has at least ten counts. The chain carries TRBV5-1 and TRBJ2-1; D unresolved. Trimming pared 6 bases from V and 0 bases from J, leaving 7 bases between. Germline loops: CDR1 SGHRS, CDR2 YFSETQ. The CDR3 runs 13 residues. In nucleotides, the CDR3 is TGCGCCAGCAAAACGAGCTCCTACAATGAGCAGTTCTTC. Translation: CASKTSSYNEQFF.

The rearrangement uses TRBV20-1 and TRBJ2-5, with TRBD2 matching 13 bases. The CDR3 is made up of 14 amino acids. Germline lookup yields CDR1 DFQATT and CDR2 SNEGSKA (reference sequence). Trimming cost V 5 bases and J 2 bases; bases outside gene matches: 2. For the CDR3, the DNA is TGCAGTGCTGGGACTAGCGGGGAGCAAGAGACCCAGTACTTC. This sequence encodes CSAGTSGEQETQYF.